One T cell receptor (beta chain) is described in this entry. The record originates from a study of blood T cell repertoires in COVID-19. Study information: The study drew acute and convalescent COVID-19 samples from the United States, Italy and Spain.

Enrolled during active infection, Seattle patients were then followed longitudinally. Germline V gives CDR1 SGHTA, CDR2 FQGNSA. This CDR3 comprises 14 residues. The trim removed 5 bases at V and 7 bases at J, leaving 3 bases unmatched. Study processing details: Using reference gene primer amplification, nucleated cell counts were estimated. Method: immunoSEQ multiplex PCR; TCRdb's copy keeps in-frame clones and lacks some. Clone size and V and J calls were adopted from that table, with D and trimming inferred from the DNA. The table has around 100,000 clones, around 90% seen once; the top ten hold approximately 5.4%.

This sequence originates from a man aged 55 to 70 with COVID-19, enrolled during active disease. This chain links TRBV7-2 with TRBJ1-5; 12 nucleotides align to TRBD1. Sequencing was performed on peripheral blood. The DNA for the CDR3 is TGTGCCAGCAGCCGGGACAGGGGGCACCAGCCCCAGCATTTT. This sequence encodes CASSRDRGHQPQHF.